This TCR beta chain appears in the sequencing data of a study of cytomegalovirus exposure and HLA in healthy donors. General study findings and limits: Later work found that TCR association rates differed between HLA loci; DRB1 had the most and HLA-C the fewest. TCR beta chains associated with HLA were, in a later analysis, more clonally expanded than equally common others.

Remarks on this clone: Its antigen is undetermined.

The CDR3 has 12 amino acids. The PCR was carried out with 60 Vbeta primers and 13 Jbeta primers. Data came from immunoSEQ multiplex PCR; TCRdb stores just in-frame clones and leaves some out. The repertoire has 180,000 or so clones, around 82% of them found once; the top ten carry 2.5%. Input material: PBMCs. The sequence came from a woman aged 25 to 39 in good health and CMV-seropositive. The V gene is TRBV1, the J gene TRBJ2-1; TRBD2, the D gene given by the table, was not confirmed from the DNA. TRBV1 is described as a pseudogene. The CDR3 sequence: CTSSQWRSEQFF. CDR3 bases: TGCACCAGCAGCCAATGGAGGAGTGAGCAGTTCTTC.